This T cell receptor beta chain was recovered during a study of blood T cells in healthy people across ages (dated by TCRdb to the mid-2010s). With respect to the entire study: Template switching captured roughly one uniquely barcoded TCR beta cDNA molecule per two T cells in model experiments. Age-related changes in TCR beta repertoire diversity were measured in the study by deep sequencing normalized with unique cDNA molecular identifiers. Four age groups were formed from the donors: young (average 16 years), middle-aged (approximately 40), aged (under 70) and long-lived (approximately 80). Donors of different ages were randomly distributed across sequencing lanes to avoid experimental bias. The study analyzed two additional independent replicas of 1 million unique cDNA reads from the same blood draw for two donors, one aged 18 to 29 and one aged 80 or older. Paper-wide results and their limitations: Because donor CMV infection status was unknown, age-related changes in expanded clonotypes were potentially confounded. Bulk unsorted PBMC profiling prevented conclusive comparison of naive and antigen-experienced compartments. Estimates of total diversity based on one million sequenced T cells were considered lower bounds and underestimates. Observed TCR beta diversity correlated strongly with the percentage of naive T cells measured by flow cytometry. As age increased, observed TCR beta diversity per million T cells dropped in a roughly linear way, and a significant reduction was already evident by age 40. Compared with the aged group, the long-lived group had more naive CD4+ T cells, fewer expanded clones and increased TCR diversity, a pattern suggesting age selection.

Donors were 40 or so systemically healthy Caucasian individuals from Russia aged 6 to 90 years. Each donor gave ten milliliters of peripheral blood, collected into EDTA-treated Vacutainer tubes. PBMCs were isolated by Ficoll-Paque density-gradient centrifugation, with at least 7 million obtained per sample. Total RNA was extracted from PBMCs with Trizol reagent, with at least 6 micrograms obtained per sample. For every donor, flow cytometry on a PBMC aliquot measured the percentage of naive CD45RAhigh/CD27high T cells. A note on this clonotype: Its cognate antigen has yet to be identified. Base qualities are not recorded, but no much larger clone differs from it by a single base.

Libraries came from 5' RACE. Sequenced using an Illumina HiSeq 2500. A second PCR of about 7 to 12 cycles was performed with a sample-barcoded 5' primer and a J-beta primer mix. A unique molecular identifier was introduced onto each TCR beta cDNA molecule by a template-switch 5' adaptor carrying 12 random nucleotides. At least 2.5 million CDR3-containing paired-end reads were obtained from each sample. First-strand cDNA synthesis was performed from all RNA using the Mint cDNA synthesis kit, with priming by a TRBC-specific oligonucleotide. Following uracil-DNA glycosylase treatment, all cDNA underwent a first 18-cycle PCR with the universal primers M1SS and BC2_uni_R. The original methods were these. Each sample was normalized by randomly selecting 1 million high-quality reads, each carrying a distinct molecular identifier. Instead of being binned into consensus sequences, reads with shared molecular identifiers were discarded. MiTCR, with a Q25 quality threshold and the strictest error-elimination algorithm, was used for CDR3 identification, clonotype clustering and error correction. Lower-bound total TCR beta diversity was estimated with a nonparametric unseen species model using Euler transformation. The public reads were reprocessed in TCRdb via fastp at Q25 and MiXCR, keeping in-frame beta chains. Identical CDR3 protein sequences are pooled into one entry, listed with their most common genes and DNA. TCRdb's processing, not the authors', yielded these V and J calls. The sample profile shows about 780,000 distinct CDR3 sequences; around 50% of them were found once. Over 15% of the sample lies in the top ten.

V drops 0 bases and J drops 0 bases, leaving 4 bases in between. The CDR3 starts with the cysteine, ends with the phenylalanine, and has 15 residues. Only CDR3 DNA remains: 45 bases, in frame from the first base. CDR1 SGDLS and CDR2 YYNGEE were looked up in the germline V gene. Specimen: blood. The chain joins TRBV9 to TRBJ1-6, with the D gene call left open. The TCR comes from a man at least 80 years old in good health. CDR3 reads: CASSVESSYNSPLHF. The nucleotide sequence is given as TGTGCCAGCAGCGTAGAGTCCTCCTATAATTCACCCCTCCACTTT.